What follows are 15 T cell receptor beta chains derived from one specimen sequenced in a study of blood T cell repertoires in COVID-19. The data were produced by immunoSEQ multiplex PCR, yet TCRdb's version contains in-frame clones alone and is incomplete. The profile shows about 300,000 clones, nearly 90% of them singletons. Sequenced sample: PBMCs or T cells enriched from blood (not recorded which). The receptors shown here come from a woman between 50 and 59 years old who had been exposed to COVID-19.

The CDR3 sequence: CASSSGPGVDNSPLHF. The CDR3 DNA sequence: TGTGCCAGCAGCTCGGGCCCAGGGGTGGATAATTCACCCCTCCACTTT. This chain uses TRBV5-5 with TRBJ1-6; perhaps TRBD1 as D (6 bases). Germline CDR1 SGHKS, CDR2 YYEKEE (reference sequence). V lost 3 bases and J lost 5, with 15 bases in between. The CDR3 runs 16 residues. The full variable domain, with the rest looked up from reference TRBV5-5 and TRBJ1-6, is DAGVTQSPTHLIKTRGQQVTLRCSPISGHKSVSWYQQVLGQGPQFIFQYYEKEERGRGNFPDRFSARQFPNYSSELNVNALLLGDSALYLCASSSGPGVDNSPLHFGNGTRLTVT.

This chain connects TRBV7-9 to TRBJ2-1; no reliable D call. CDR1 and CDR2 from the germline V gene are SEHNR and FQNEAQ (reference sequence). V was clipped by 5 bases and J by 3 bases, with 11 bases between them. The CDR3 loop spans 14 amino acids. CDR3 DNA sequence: TGTGCCAGCAGCCCACAAGTCCGCTACAATGAGCAGTTCTTC. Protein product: CASSPQVRYNEQFF.

The CDR3, as DNA: TGTGCCAGCAGTTACTCGAGATGGTCTGAAGCTTTCTTT. It encodes CASSYSRWSEAFF. The chain employs TRBV6-5 and TRBJ1-1; no clear D gene. Germline V lookup: CDR1 MNHEY, CDR2 SVGAGI. The length of the CDR3 is 13 residues. The germline V and J ends were trimmed by 0 bases and 6 bases, with 8 bases remaining between them.

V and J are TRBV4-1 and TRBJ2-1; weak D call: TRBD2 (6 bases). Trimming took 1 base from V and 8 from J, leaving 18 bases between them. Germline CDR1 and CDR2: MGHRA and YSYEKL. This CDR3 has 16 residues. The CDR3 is CASSQVGGVHTDEQFF. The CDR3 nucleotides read TGCGCCAGCAGCCAAGTTGGAGGGGTTCATACGGATGAGCAGTTCTTC.

The DNA for the CDR3 is TGTGCCAGCAGCGTATCTCCCGTAGGCAATCAGCCCCAGCATTTT. It is translated as CASSVSPVGNQPQHF. The rearrangement joins TRBV9 to TRBJ1-5; D ambiguous. The CDR3 runs to 15 residues. Germline lookup yields CDR1 SGDLS and CDR2 YYNGEE. V was shortened by 1 base and J by 2 bases, with 10 bases between the two germline ends.

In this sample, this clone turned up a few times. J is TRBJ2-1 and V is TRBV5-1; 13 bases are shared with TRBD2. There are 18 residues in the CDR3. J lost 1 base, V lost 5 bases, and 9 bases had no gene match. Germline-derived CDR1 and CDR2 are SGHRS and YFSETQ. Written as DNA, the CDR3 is TGCGCCAGCAGACTGAGGACTAGCGGGGGATATTCCTACAATGAGCAGTTCTTC. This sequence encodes CASRLRTSGGYSYNEQFF.

CDR3 in amino acids: CASLPVMGTDTQYF. In nucleotides, the CDR3 is TGTGCCAGCCTTCCGGTGATGGGCACAGATACGCAGTATTTT. This chain connects TRBV21-1 to TRBJ2-3; TRBD2, the table's D call, lacks a check against the DNA. TRBV21-1 is an annotated pseudogene. The CDR3 loop spans 14 amino acids.

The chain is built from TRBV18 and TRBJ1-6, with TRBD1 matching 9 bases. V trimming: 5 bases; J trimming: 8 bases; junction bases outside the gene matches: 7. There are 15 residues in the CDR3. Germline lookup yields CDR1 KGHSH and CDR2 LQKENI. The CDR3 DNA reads TGTGCCAGCTCAGCGAGACAGGGGGAAGATTCACCCCTCCACTTT. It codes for CASSARQGEDSPLHF.

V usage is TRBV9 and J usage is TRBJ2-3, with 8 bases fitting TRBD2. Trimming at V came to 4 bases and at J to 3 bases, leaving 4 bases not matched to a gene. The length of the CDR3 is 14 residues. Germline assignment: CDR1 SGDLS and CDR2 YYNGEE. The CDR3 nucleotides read TGTGCCAGCAGCCGACGGGGGGGGACAGATACGCAGTATTTT. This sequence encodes CASSRRGGTDTQYF.

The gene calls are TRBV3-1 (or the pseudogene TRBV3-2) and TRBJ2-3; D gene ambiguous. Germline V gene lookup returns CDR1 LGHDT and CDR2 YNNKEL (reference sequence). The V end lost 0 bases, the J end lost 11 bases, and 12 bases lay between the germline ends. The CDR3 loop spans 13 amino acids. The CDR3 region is CASSQDWLFKQYF. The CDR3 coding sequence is TGTGCCAGCAGCCAAGATTGGCTTTTTAAGCAGTATTTT.

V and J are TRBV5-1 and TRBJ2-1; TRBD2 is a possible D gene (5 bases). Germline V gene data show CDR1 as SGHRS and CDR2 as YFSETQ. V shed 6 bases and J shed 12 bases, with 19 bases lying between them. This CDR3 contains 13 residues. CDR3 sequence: CASTALPGVGQFF. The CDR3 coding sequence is TGCGCCAGCACCGCTTTACCCGGGGTTGGGCAGTTCTTC.

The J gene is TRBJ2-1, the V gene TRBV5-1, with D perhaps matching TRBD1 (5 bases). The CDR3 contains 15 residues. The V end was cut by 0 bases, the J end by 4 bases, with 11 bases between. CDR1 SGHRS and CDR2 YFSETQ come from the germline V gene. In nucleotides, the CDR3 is TGCGCCAGCAGCTTGGCCATGTCAGGGTACAATGAGCAGTTCTTC. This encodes CASSLAMSGYNEQFF. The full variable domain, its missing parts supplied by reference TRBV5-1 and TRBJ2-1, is KAGVTQTPRYLIKTRGQQVTLSCSPISGHRSVSWYQQTPGQGLQFLFEYFSETQRNKGNFPGRFSGRQFSNSRSEMNVSTLELGDSALYLCASSLAMSGYNEQFFGPGTRLTVL.

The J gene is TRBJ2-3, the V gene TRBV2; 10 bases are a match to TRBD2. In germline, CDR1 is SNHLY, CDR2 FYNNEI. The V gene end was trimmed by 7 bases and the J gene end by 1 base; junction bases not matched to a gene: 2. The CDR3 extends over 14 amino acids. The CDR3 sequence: CASTGLAGTDTQYF. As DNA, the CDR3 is TGTGCCAGCACCGGACTAGCGGGCACAGATACGCAGTATTTT.

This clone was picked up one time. The CDR3 here is CASSAQNQAGETQYF. As DNA, the CDR3 is TGTGCCAGCAGCGCCCAAAACCAGGCGGGAGAGACCCAGTACTTC. This chain links TRBV7-8 with TRBJ2-5; a possible D gene is TRBD2 (5 bases). The CDR3 is 15 residues long. Trimming cost V 5 bases and J 4 bases, with 17 bases left between them. Germline V gene lookup returns CDR1 SGHVS and CDR2 FQNEAQ.

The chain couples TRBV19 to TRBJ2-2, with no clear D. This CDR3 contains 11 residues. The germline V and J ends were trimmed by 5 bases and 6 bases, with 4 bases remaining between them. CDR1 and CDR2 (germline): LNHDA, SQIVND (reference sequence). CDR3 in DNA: TGTGCCAGTAGTTTCTCCGGGGAGCTGTTTTTT. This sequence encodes CASSFSGELFF.